The rows below give T cell receptor beta chains drawn from one sample of a study of lymphopenia after photon versus proton radiotherapy. Profiled with immunoSEQ multiplex PCR; TCRdb holds only in-frame clones, not every one. The data contain roughly 58,000 clones, roughly 87% of them singletons. The sequencing used peripheral blood, collected from a patient treated with proton-based radiotherapy. These receptors were obtained from a man older than 75 with esophageal cancer. The CDR3 runs from the conserved cysteine through the conserved F or W.

>TRBV7-8|TRBJ2-3
CASSLADRGIDTQYF
>TRBV30|TRBJ1-4
CAWSVYRRKLFF
>TRBV9|TRBJ1-1
CASSVDGNTEAFF
>TRBV27|TRBJ1-2
CASSLSDWDGYTF
>TRBV5-8|TRBJ2-7
CASSSEASGWGDEQYF
>TRBV7-3|TRBJ2-6
CASSPQVLSSGANVLTF
>TRBV19|TRBJ2-2
CASSGTGGRGELFF
>TRBV5-8|TRBJ1-3
CASSLGTAINTIYF
>TRBV7-9|TRBJ1-1
CASSDHRANTEAFF
>TRBV7-2|TRBJ1-3
CASSLPPAGNTIYF
>TRBV5-1|TRBJ1-3
CASSLSPGVSGNTIYF
>TRBV5-4|TRBJ1-4
CASSSGTGYATNEKLFF
>TRBV5-8|TRBJ2-7
CASSLYYRYHEQYF
>TRBV6-1|TRBJ2-7
CASSSGQGVPYEQYF
>TRBV19|TRBJ2-1
CASSIGQTPLYNEQFF
>TRBV5-6|TRBJ2-2
CASITGWGNPGELFF
>TRBV5-1|TRBJ2-2
CASSAGLARKNTGELFF
>TRBV27|TRBJ2-2
CASSSLWGADTGELFF